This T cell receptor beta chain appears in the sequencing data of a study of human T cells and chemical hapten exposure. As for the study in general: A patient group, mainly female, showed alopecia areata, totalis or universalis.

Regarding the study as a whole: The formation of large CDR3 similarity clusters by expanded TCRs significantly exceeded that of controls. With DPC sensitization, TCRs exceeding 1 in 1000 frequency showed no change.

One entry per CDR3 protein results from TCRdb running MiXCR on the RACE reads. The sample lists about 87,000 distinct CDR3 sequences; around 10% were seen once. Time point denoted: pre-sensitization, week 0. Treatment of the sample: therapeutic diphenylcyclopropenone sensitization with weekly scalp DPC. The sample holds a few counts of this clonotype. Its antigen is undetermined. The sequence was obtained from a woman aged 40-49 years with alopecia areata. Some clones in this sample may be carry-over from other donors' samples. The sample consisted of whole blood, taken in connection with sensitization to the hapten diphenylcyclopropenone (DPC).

The CDR3 sequence: CASSLTGGAEGDGYTF. CDR3 nucleotides: TGTGCCAGCAGCCTGACAGGGGGCGCTGAAGGAGATGGCTACACCTTC. This rearrangement joins TRBV7-2 to TRBJ1-2, with TRBD1 matching 10 bases. V lost 5 bases, J lost 6 bases, and 12 bases stayed unmatched. CDR1 SGHTA and CDR2 FQGNSA come from the germline V gene. The CDR3 loop spans 16 amino acids.